The text below deals with one T cell receptor (beta chain). Its matching antigen is unknown. The data derive from a study of shared clonotypes between healthy human individuals. This CDR3 region has 14 residues. The V gene lost 0 bases and the J gene lost 6 bases, with 8 bases spanning the gap. The germline CDR1 and CDR2 sequences are LGHNA and YSLEER. Sequencing used immunoSEQ multiplex PCR; TCRdb keeps in-frame clones, though not all of them. The sample has fewer than 1.8 million clones, approximately 98.5% seen once. General observations from the study: Across a handful of donors, naive CD4 shared 5% to 6%, naive CD8 over 3%, memory CD4 about 2.5%, memory CD8 approximately 0.4%. Estimated richness values were generally larger in naive subsets than in memory subsets.

V usage is TRBV4-3 and J usage is TRBJ2-2, with no clear D. Sequencing was carried out using naive CD4+ T cells sorted from blood. Subset of the sample: CD45RA+ positively selected. This sequence originates from a man aged 25 to 40 in good health. CDR3 sequence: CASSQEHGAGELFF. The CDR3 coding sequence is TGCGCCAGCAGCCAAGAGCATGGCGCCGGGGAGCTGTTTTTT.